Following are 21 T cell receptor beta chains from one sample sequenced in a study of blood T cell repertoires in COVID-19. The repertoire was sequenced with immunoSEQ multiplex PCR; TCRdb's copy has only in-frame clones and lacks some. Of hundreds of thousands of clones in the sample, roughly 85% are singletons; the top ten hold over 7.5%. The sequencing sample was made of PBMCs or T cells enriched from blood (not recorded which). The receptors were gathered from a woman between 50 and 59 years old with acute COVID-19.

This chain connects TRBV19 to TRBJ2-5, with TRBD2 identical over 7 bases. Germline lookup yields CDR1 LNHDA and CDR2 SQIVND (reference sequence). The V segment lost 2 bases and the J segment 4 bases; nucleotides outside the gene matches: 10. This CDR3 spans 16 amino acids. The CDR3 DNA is TGTGCCAGTAGTATAACGGGGGGAACAAGCAGAGAGACCCAGTACTTC. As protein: CASSITGGTSRETQYF.

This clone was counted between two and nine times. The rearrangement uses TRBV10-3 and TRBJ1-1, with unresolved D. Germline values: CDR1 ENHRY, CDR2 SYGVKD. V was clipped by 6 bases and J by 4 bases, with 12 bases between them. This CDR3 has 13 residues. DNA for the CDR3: TGTGCCATCAGCTTCGGCGGTGGCACTGAAGCTTTCTTT. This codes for CAISFGGGTEAFF.

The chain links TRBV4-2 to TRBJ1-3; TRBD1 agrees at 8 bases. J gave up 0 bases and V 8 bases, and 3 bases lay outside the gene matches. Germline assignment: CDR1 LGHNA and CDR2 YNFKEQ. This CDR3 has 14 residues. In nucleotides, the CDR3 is TGTGCCAGCGGGACAGGACGCTCTGGAAACACCATATATTTT. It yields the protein CASGTGRSGNTIYF.

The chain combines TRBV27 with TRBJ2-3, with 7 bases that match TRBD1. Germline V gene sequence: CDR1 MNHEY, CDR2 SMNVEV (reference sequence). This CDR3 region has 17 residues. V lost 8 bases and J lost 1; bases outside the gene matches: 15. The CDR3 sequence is CASRNLFDRVRTDTQYF. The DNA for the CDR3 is TGTGCCAGCCGTAACCTTTTCGACAGGGTCCGCACAGATACGCAGTATTTT.

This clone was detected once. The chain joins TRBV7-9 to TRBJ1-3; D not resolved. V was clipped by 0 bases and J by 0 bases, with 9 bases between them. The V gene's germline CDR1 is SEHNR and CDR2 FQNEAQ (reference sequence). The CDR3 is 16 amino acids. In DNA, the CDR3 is TGTGCCAGCAGCTTAGCCCGGAGCGGCTCTGGAAACACCATATATTTT. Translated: CASSLARSGSGNTIYF.

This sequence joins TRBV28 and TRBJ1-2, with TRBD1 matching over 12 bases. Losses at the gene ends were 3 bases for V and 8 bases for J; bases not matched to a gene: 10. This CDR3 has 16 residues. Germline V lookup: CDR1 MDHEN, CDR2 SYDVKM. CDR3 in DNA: TGTGCCAGCAGTTTCCTCACCGGGACAGGGGGCATAGGCTACACCTTC. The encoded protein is CASSFLTGTGGIGYTF.

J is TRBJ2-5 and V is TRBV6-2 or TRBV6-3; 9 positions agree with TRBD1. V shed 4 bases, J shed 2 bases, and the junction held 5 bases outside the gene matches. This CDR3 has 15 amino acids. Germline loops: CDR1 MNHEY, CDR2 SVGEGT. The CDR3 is CASSWGQGWQETQYF. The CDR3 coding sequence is TGTGCCAGCAGTTGGGGACAGGGATGGCAAGAGACCCAGTACTTC.

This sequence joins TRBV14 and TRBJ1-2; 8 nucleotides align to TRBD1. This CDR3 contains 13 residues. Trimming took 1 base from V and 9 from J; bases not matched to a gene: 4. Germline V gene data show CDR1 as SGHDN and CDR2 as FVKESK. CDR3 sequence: CASSQGWTGSYTF. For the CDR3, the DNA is TGTGCCAGCAGCCAAGGATGGACAGGGAGCTACACCTTC.

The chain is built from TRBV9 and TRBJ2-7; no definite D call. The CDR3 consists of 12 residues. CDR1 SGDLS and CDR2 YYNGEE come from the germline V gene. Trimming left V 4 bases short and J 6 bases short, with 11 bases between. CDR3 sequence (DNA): TGTGCCAGCAGCCCTAGTCGATCCGAGCAGTACTTC. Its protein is CASSPSRSEQYF.

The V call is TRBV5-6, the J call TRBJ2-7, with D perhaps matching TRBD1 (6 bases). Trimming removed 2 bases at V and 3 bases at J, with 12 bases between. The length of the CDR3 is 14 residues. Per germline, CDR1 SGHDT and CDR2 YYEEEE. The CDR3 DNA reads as TGTGCCAGCAGCTTAATAAGGGGGAACTACGAGCAGTACTTC. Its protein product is CASSLIRGNYEQYF. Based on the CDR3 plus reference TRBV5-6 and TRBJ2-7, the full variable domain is DAGVTQSPTHLIKTRGQQVTLRCSPKSGHDTVSWYQQALGQGPQFIFQYYEEEERQRGNFPDRFSGHQFPNYSSELNVNALLLGDSALYLCASSLIRGNYEQYFGPGTRLTVT.

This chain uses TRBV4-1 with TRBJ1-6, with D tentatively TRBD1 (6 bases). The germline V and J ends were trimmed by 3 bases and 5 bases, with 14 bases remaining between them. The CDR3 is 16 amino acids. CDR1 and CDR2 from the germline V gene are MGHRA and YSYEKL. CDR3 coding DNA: TGCGCCAGCAGCCAGCAGGGGCAGCCGAATAATTCACCCCTCCACTTT. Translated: CASSQQGQPNNSPLHF.

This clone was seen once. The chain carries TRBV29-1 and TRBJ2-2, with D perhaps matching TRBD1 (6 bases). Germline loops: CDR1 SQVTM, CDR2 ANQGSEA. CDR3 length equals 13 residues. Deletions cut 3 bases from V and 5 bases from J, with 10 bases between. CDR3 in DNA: TGCAGCGTTGACCAGGGGTTAACCGGGGAGCTGTTTTTT. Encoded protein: CSVDQGLTGELFF.

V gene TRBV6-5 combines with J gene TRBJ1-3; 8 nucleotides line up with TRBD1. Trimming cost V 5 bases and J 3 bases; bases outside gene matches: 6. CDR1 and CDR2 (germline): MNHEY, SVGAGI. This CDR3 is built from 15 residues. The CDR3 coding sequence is TGTGCCAGCAGTCAGACAGGGGCCCTTGGAAACACCATATATTTT. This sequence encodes CASSQTGALGNTIYF.

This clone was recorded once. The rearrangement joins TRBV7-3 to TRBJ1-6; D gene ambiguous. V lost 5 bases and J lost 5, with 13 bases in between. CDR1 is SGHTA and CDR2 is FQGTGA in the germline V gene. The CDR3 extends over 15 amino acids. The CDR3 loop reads CASSPSGSDNSPLHF. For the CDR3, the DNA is TGTGCCAGCAGCCCGTCCGGGTCTGATAATTCACCCCTCCACTTT.

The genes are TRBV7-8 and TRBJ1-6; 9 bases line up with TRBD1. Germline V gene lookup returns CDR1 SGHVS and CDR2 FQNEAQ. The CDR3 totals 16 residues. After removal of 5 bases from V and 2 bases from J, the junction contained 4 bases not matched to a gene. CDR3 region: CASSPGTGPYNSPLHF. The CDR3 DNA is TGTGCCAGCAGCCCGGGGACAGGGCCCTATAATTCACCCCTCCACTTT.

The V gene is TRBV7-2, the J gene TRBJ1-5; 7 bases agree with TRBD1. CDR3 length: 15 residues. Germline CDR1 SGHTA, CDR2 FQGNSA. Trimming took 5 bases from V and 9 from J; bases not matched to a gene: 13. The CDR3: CASSPLDRASWPQHF. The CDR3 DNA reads TGTGCCAGCAGCCCCCTCGACAGGGCCTCATGGCCCCAGCATTTT. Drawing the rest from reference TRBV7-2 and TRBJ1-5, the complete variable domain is GAGVSQSPSNKVTEKGKDVELRCDPISGHTALYWYRQSLGQGLEFLIYFQGNSAPDKSGLPSDRFSAERTGGSVSTLTIQRTQQEDSAVYLCASSPLDRASWPQHFGDGTRLSIL.

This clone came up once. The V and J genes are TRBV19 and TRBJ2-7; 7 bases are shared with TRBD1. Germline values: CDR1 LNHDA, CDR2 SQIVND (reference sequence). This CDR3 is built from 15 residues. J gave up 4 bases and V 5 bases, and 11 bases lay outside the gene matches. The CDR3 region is CASSPQTGANYEQYF. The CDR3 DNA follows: TGTGCCAGTAGTCCTCAAACAGGGGCCAATTACGAGCAGTACTTC.

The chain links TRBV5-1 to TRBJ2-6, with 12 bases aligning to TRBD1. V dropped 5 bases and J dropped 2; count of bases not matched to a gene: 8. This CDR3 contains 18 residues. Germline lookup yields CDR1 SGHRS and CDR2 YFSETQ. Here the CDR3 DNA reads TGCGCCAGCAGGATAGGGACAGGGGGCCCGGCTGGGGCCAACGTCCTGACTTTC. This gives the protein CASRIGTGGPAGANVLTF.

The CDR3 bases are TGTGCCAGCAGTGACAGGGGGCGGTACGGTGAAAAACTGTTTTTT. It yields the protein CASSDRGRYGEKLFF. The chain uses TRBV2 and TRBJ1-4; TRBD1 matches 8 bases. The germline gives CDR1 SNHLY, CDR2 FYNNEI. CDR3 length: 15 amino acids. With 3 bases clipped from V and 7 bases from J, the junction kept 7 bases outside the gene matches.

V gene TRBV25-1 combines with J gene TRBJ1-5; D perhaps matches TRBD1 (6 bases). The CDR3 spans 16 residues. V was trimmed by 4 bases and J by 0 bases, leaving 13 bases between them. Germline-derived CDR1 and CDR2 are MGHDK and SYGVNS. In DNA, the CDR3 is TGTGCCAGCAGTGTTACGGGACAACGTAGCAATCAGCCCCAGCATTTT. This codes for CASSVTGQRSNQPQHF.

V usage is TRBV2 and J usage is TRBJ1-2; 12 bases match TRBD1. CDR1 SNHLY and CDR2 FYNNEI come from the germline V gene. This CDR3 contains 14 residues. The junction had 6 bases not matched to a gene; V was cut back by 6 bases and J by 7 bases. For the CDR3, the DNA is TGTGCCAGCAGGTCGGGGACAGGGGGCAGTGGCTACACCTTC. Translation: CASRSGTGGSGYTF.